This T cell receptor beta chain was profiled in a study of cytomegalovirus exposure and HLA in healthy donors. Samples came from healthy bone marrow donors. PCR was performed using 60 Vbeta and 13 Jbeta primers. Data came from immunoSEQ multiplex PCR; TCRdb stores just in-frame clones and leaves some out. The table has about 140,000 clones, about 80% seen once. The clonotype was recovered from a woman younger than 30 in good health and CMV-seropositive. Sequencing was performed on PBMCs.

CDR3 loop: CASSILGDEEGQPQHF. The CDR3 DNA follows: TGTGCCAGTAGTATTTTAGGCGACGAGGAAGGACAGCCCCAGCATTTT. The genes are TRBV19 and TRBJ1-5; D is undetermined. Germline V gene sequence: CDR1 LNHDA, CDR2 SQIVND (reference sequence). Trimming stripped 3 bases from V and 7 bases from J, with 19 bases between. This CDR3 comprises 16 residues.